Listed below are T cell receptor beta chains from one sample, sequenced in a study of T-cell memory formation after mild COVID-19. In TCRdb, the 5' RACE reads were re-called with MiXCR into one record per CDR3 protein. The repertoire holds around 300,000 distinct CDR3 sequences, with 8.2% as singletons. Sequenced: PBMCs or a T cell subset sorted from them (not recorded which). These receptors originate from a man aged 18 to 29 who had mild COVID-19 (a few samples of this study predate the infection). Cell type and time point are not known. CDR3s include the opening cysteine and the closing phenylalanine or tryptophan. Each record gives: CDR3 length, J gene, V gene, D gene, clone size, CDR3 protein, CDR3 DNA. D genes are given only for firm matches. Size tells how often a clone was seen (once, few, many) or the class of an expanded clone, and some rows leave it out.

14 TRBJ1-1 TRBV7-9 - - CASSFDGLGAEAFF TGTGCCAGCAGCTTCGACGGCCTAGGGGCTGAAGCTTTCTTT
14 TRBJ2-1 TRBV5-1 TRBD2 few CASLAGGRLGEQFF TGCGCCAGCTTAGCGGGGGGGCGCCTGGGTGAGCAGTTCTTC
10 TRBJ2-1 TRBV7-9 - - CATHYNEQFF TGTGCCACCCACTACAATGAGCAGTTCTTC
19 TRBJ1-4 TRBV4-1 TRBD1 few CASSQITGGPGEYAGKLFF TGCGCCAGCAGCCAGATTACAGGGGGCCCCGGGGAATACGCGGGGAAACTGTTTTTT
15 TRBJ2-3 TRBV5-1 - many CASSRRDPPGDTQYF TGCGCCAGCAGCCGCCGGGACCCACCGGGGGATACGCAGTATTTT
16 TRBJ2-7 TRBV7-2 TRBD1 - CASSVTGTVSSYEQYF TGTGCCAGCAGCGTTACCGGGACAGTGAGCTCCTACGAGCAGTACTTC
16 TRBJ2-1 TRBV7-2 TRBD2 - CASSLVGGGPSNEQFF TGTGCCAGCAGCTTAGTGGGCGGGGGGCCATCCAATGAGCAGTTCTTC
14 TRBJ2-5 TRBV18 - - CASSSSGGRQTQYF TGTGCCAGCTCATCATCCGGGGGCAGGCAGACCCAGTACTTC
15 TRBJ1-2 TRBV20-1 - few CSARDQDIIPYGYTF TGCAGTGCTAGAGATCAGGATATCATCCCCTATGGCTACACCTTC
13 TRBJ2-3 TRBV19 - many CASSIRGTDTQYF TGTGCCAGTAGTATCCGGGGCACAGATACGCAGTATTTT
16 TRBJ2-5 TRBV7-9 TRBD1 - CASSSLHGTGGETQYF TGTGCCAGCAGCTCGCTTCACGGGACAGGCGGGGAGACCCAGTACTTC
12 TRBJ2-1 TRBV27 TRBD2 - CASCTRGDEQFF TGTGCCAGCTGTACTCGGGGGGATGAGCAGTTCTTC
14 TRBJ1-2 TRBV4-1 TRBD1 few CASSAPGTGYGYTF TGCGCCAGCAGCGCACCCGGGACAGGGTATGGCTACACCTTC
14 TRBJ2-2 TRBV12-3/TRBV12-4 - - CASSRGLPGGELFF TGTGCCAGCAGTCGGGGACTGCCTGGGGGGGAGCTGTTTTTT
15 TRBJ2-5 TRBV7-3 TRBD1 - CASSIGTAPQETQYF TGTGCCAGCAGCATTGGGACAGCTCCCCAAGAGACCCAGTACTTC
16 TRBJ1-1 TRBV7-9 TRBD1 few CASSPGGQGMNTEAFF TGTGCCAGCAGCCCTGGGGGACAGGGGATGAACACTGAAGCTTTCTTT
14 TRBJ2-1 TRBV12-3/TRBV12-4 - few CASSFFGSNNEQFF TGTGCCAGCAGTTTCTTCGGCAGTAACAATGAGCAGTTCTTC
12 TRBJ2-1 TRBV5-1 - many CASSLVDGGQFF TGCGCCAGCAGCTTGGTCGACGGCGGGCAGTTCTTC
16 TRBJ2-3 TRBV24-1 - few CATSDPRITSTDTQYF TGTGCCACCAGTGACCCTAGAATAACTAGCACAGATACGCAGTATTTT
16 TRBJ2-3 TRBV7-2 TRBD2 - CASSLTGSAGVDTQYF TGTGCCAGCAGCTTAACAGGTTCGGCGGGGGTGGATACGCAGTATTTT
15 TRBJ1-4 TRBV14 - few CASSLGTSMAEKLFF TGTGCCAGCAGCCTCGGGACCTCAATGGCTGAAAAACTGTTTTTT
13 TRBJ1-2 TRBV12-3/TRBV12-4 - many CASSFQGNYGYTF TGTGCCAGCAGTTTCCAGGGGAACTATGGCTACACCTTC
13 TRBJ1-5 TRBV20-1 - few CSALDSFNQPQHF TGCAGTGCTTTGGACAGTTTTAATCAGCCCCAGCATTTT
13 TRBJ1-2 TRBV25-1 TRBD1 - CASSETGGYGYTF TGTGCCAGCAGTGAGACAGGGGGCTATGGCTACACCTTC
14 TRBJ2-7 TRBV12-3/TRBV12-4 - - CASSKGLLDYEQYF TGTGCCAGCAGTAAGGGACTCCTAGACTACGAGCAGTACTTC
15 TRBJ1-2 TRBV19 - - CASSPERTVARGYTF TGTGCCAGTAGTCCTGAACGGACAGTCGCGCGTGGCTACACCTTC
20 TRBJ1-3 TRBV6-5 - few CASSYSKLSYKTPSGNTIYF TGTGCCAGCAGTTACTCGAAACTAAGTTACAAAACACCGTCCGGAAACACCATATATTTT
14 TRBJ2-3 TRBV12-3/TRBV12-4 - - CASSFSRGTDTQYF TGTGCCAGCAGTTTTTCCAGGGGCACAGATACGCAGTATTTT
13 TRBJ1-2 TRBV6-1 - - CASRVDSLNGYTF TGTGCCAGCAGGGTAGACAGTCTTAATGGCTACACCTTC
16 TRBJ2-3 TRBV6-6 - - CASSYSSAGIGDTQYF TGTGCCAGCAGTTACTCTTCCGCAGGTATAGGAGATACGCAGTATTTT
18 TRBJ1-1 TRBV5-1 - - CASSLAEERNGPAAEAFF TGCGCCAGCAGCTTGGCCGAGGAGAGGAATGGACCCGCTGCTGAAGCTTTCTTT
14 TRBJ2-7 TRBV6-5 - few CASSYGTYTYEQYF TGTGCCAGCAGTTACGGGACGTATACCTACGAGCAGTACTTC
9 TRBJ2-5 TRBV10-2 - few CARRETQYF TGCGCCAGGAGGGAGACCCAGTACTTC
16 TRBJ2-4 TRBV7-8 - - CASSLGVTGAKNIQYF TGTGCCAGCAGCTTAGGAGTGACAGGTGCCAAAAACATTCAGTACTTC
14 TRBJ1-2 TRBV7-9 TRBD1 - CASSLGQGWDGYTF TGTGCCAGCAGCTTGGGACAGGGATGGGATGGCTACACCTTC
15 TRBJ2-2 TRBV7-2 TRBD1 few CASRIDRGATGELFF TGTGCCAGCAGGATTGACAGGGGAGCCACCGGGGAGCTGTTTTTT
15 TRBJ1-5 TRBV7-9 - many CASSSDRYGNQPQHF TGTGCCAGCAGCTCGGACCGCTATGGCAATCAGCCCCAGCATTTT
14 TRBJ2-1 TRBV6-5 - - CASSYGGPANEQFF TGTGCCAGCAGTTACGGGGGGCCTGCCAATGAGCAGTTCTTC
15 TRBJ2-5 TRBV29-1 - - CSVEDGSGGAETQYF TGCAGCGTTGAAGATGGTTCTGGTGGCGCGGAGACCCAGTACTTC
15 TRBJ1-6 TRBV7-2 TRBD1 - CASSPWTGGGSPLHF TGTGCCAGCAGCCCTTGGACAGGGGGCGGTTCACCCCTCCACTTT
13 TRBJ2-2 TRBV7-9 - many CASSFWEAGELFF TGTGCCAGCAGCTTCTGGGAGGCCGGGGAGCTGTTTTTT
15 TRBJ2-7 TRBV7-8 - few CASSDRTAGYHEQYF TGTGCCAGCAGCGATAGGACAGCCGGATATCACGAGCAGTACTTC
12 TRBJ1-4 TRBV4-1 - - CASSQLGEKLFF TGCGCCAGCAGCCAACTGGGGGAGAAACTGTTTTTT
16 TRBJ2-2 TRBV2 TRBD2 few CASTPTSGLNTGELFF TGTGCCAGCACTCCCACTAGCGGGTTAAACACCGGGGAGCTGTTTTTT
16 TRBJ1-1 TRBV5-1 TRBD1 few CASSLVGTGLNTEAFF TGCGCCAGCAGCTTGGTAGGGACAGGGTTGAACACTGAAGCTTTCTTT
14 TRBJ1-1 TRBV20-1 - few CSARVLGRNTEAFF TGCAGTGCTAGAGTATTAGGTCGGAACACTGAAGCTTTCTTT
15 TRBJ1-5 TRBV12-3/TRBV12-4 - few CASSLARGLGQPQHF TGTGCCAGCAGTTTAGCGCGGGGGTTGGGTCAGCCCCAGCATTTT
11 TRBJ1-2 TRBV6-5 - - CASAFLNSYTF TGTGCCAGCGCCTTCCTAAATTCCTACACCTTC
15 TRBJ1-2 TRBV7-2 TRBD1 - CASSLPGQPDYGYTF TGTGCCAGCAGCTTACCGGGACAGCCTGACTATGGCTACACCTTC
15 TRBJ2-1 TRBV9 - few CASSADPLSNNEQFF TGTGCCAGCAGCGCCGACCCCCTTAGCAACAATGAGCAGTTCTTC
16 TRBJ1-6 TRBV21-1 - few CASSKETDGVRSPLHF TGTGCCAGCAGCAAAGAGACGGACGGCGTGCGATCACCCCTCCACTTT
17 TRBJ1-5 TRBV6-2/TRBV6-3 - - CASSYPIGGPDNQPQHF TGTGCCAGCAGTTACCCGATTGGGGGCCCCGACAATCAGCCCCAGCATTTT
13 TRBJ1-1 TRBV5-1 - - CASSFPAAGEAFF TGCGCCAGCAGCTTCCCCGCTGCGGGTGAAGCTTTCTTT
13 TRBJ2-1 TRBV12-3/TRBV12-4 - - CASSHAQGYEQFF TGTGCCAGCAGTCATGCACAGGGATATGAGCAGTTCTTC
15 TRBJ2-1 TRBV7-2 TRBD2 - CASSLVAGGPDEQFF TGTGCCAGCAGCTTAGTGGCGGGGGGGCCCGATGAGCAGTTCTTC
13 TRBJ1-1 TRBV12-3/TRBV12-4 - - CASNGPRGIRTFF TGTGCCAGCAACGGCCCCCGGGGCATTCGAACTTTCTTT
13 TRBJ1-2 TRBV6-2/TRBV6-3 - few CASRGEGGYGYTF TGTGCCAGCAGGGGTGAAGGAGGCTATGGCTACACCTTC
17 TRBJ2-1 TRBV4-3 - - CASSQIPAASSYNEQFF TGCGCCAGCAGCCAGATCCCTGCAGCGAGCTCCTACAATGAGCAGTTCTTC
16 TRBJ2-6 TRBV5-1 - - CASSLLQGSGANVLTF TGCGCCAGCAGCTTGCTACAGGGCTCTGGGGCCAACGTCCTGACTTTC
14 TRBJ2-3 TRBV4-2 - few CASSQDGDRDTQYF TGTGCCAGCAGCCAAGATGGGGACCGAGATACGCAGTATTTT